Reported below is one T cell receptor (beta chain). Its antigen remains unidentified. Germline loops: CDR1 SGHNT, CDR2 YENEEA. Trimming cost V 3 bases and J 4 bases, with 5 bases left between them. CDR3 size: 12 residues. The sample comes from a study of OX40 agonist ivuxolimab in advanced cancers. Study context: Previous treatment with anti-PD-1, anti-PD-L1 or anti-CTLA-4 therapy was allowed; about 37% had received some. Study results and limitations: In the 0.1 to 3.0 mg/kg range, CD4+ and CD8+ blood T cells had expanded clonally by week 6.

Profiling relied on immunoSEQ multiplex PCR, and the TCRdb table lists in-frame clones only, not all of them. The sample lists around 98,000 clones, 70% to 90% seen once, with over 0.4% in the top ten. The rearrangement links TRBV11-3 to TRBJ2-3; D unclear. The sample consisted of CD4+ or CD8+ T cells sorted from blood, taken in a trial of the OX40 agonist ivuxolimab. The clonotype was recovered from an adult with an advanced solid tumor such as melanoma, head and neck, liver or kidney cancer. Written as DNA, the CDR3 is TGTGCCAGCAGCTTCCAGTCAGATACGCAGTATTTT. It specifies CASSFQSDTQYF.